A selection of T cell receptor beta chains follows, all from one sample in a study of vaccination and CD4 T cells after COVID-19. TCRdb re-derived calls from the PCR reads in MiXCR, one entry per CDR3 protein. The data show 12,000 to 15,000 distinct CDR3 sequences, around 53% seen once. Their recognized antigens are unknown. Sequencing was performed on CD4+ T cells from blood, cultured in vitro. Every receptor here comes from a human donor who had recovered from COVID-19. The CDR3 runs from the conserved cysteine through the conserved F or W. The D gene is left open where the match is weak. A clone size is listed for some rows: how often the clone was seen (once, few, many), or a class if it is expanded.

cdr3_nt	cdr3_aa	v_call	d_call	clone_size	j_call
TGTGCCTGGACAAGAGGGGCATTAGGCGAGCAGTACTTC	CAWTRGALGEQYF	TRBV30	-	-	TRBJ2-7
TGTGCCAGCAGCTCGGGACTAGCAGCCCAGGAGCAGTACTTC	CASSSGLAAQEQYF	TRBV7-3	TRBD2	-	TRBJ2-7
TGTGCCACCAGGACAGGGGCATCCACCGGGGAGCTGTTTTTT	CATRTGASTGELFF	TRBV19	TRBD1	-	TRBJ2-2
TGTGCCTGGAAGGGCTCTGGAAACACCATATATTTT	CAWKGSGNTIYF	TRBV30	-	-	TRBJ1-3
TGTGCCAGCAGCGTCCCGACAGGGGCCGGCACAGATACGCAGTATTTT	CASSVPTGAGTDTQYF	TRBV7-3	TRBD1	-	TRBJ2-3
TGTGCCAGCAGCTCGGGGGCTTTCTTT	CASSSGAFF	TRBV7-9	-	-	TRBJ1-1
TGTGCCAGCAAAGGGACAGGGAATTCACCCCTCCACTTT	CASKGTGNSPLHF	TRBV6-1	TRBD1	few	TRBJ1-6
TGTGCCAGCAGCTCACGACAGGGGAACTATGGCTACACCTTC	CASSSRQGNYGYTF	TRBV7-9	TRBD1	few	TRBJ1-2
TGCGCCAGCAGCCAAGGATGGGGGGGGACAGATACGCAGTATTTT	CASSQGWGGTDTQYF	TRBV4-1	TRBD2	once	TRBJ2-3
TGTGCCAGCAACGGACTAGCGGGAGGCACCGGGGAGCTGTTTTTT	CASNGLAGGTGELFF	TRBV7-2	TRBD2	few	TRBJ2-2
TGTGCCAGCAGTTTTAGCCTAAATTCACCCCTCCACTTT	CASSFSLNSPLHF	TRBV28	-	-	TRBJ1-6
TGTGCCAGCAGTGAGACTAGCGGGAGACAAGAGACCCAGTACTTC	CASSETSGRQETQYF	TRBV6-1	TRBD2	few	TRBJ2-5
TGCAGTGCTCCCCGGGGAGGGAATACGCAGTATTTT	CSAPRGGNTQYF	TRBV20-1	TRBD2	few	TRBJ2-3
TGCAGTGTGGCAGGTCGTCTCTGGAATGAGCAGTTCTTC	CSVAGRLWNEQFF	TRBV20-1	-	-	TRBJ2-1
TGTGCCATCAGTGCCTCCCTGGACATGAACTATGGCTACACCTTC	CAISASLDMNYGYTF	TRBV10-3	-	-	TRBJ1-2